The rows below give T cell receptor beta chains drawn from one sample of a study of PD-L1 blockade in urothelial cancer. Clones were read by immunoSEQ multiplex PCR, and TCRdb kept only the in-frame ones, dropping some. The sample lists tens of thousands of clones, approximately 86% seen once, with about 33% in the top ten. The sequences come from PBMCs, collected around atezolizumab (anti-PD-L1) treatment. The receptors originated from a man aged 60 to 69 with urothelial cancer. Both conserved end residues are part of each CDR3. A D gene is named only where the DNA matches it firmly. Expanded clones are given a class, and other clones once, few, many or no size at all.

V gene: TRBV5-1; clone size: -; D gene: TRBD2; J gene: TRBJ2-1; CDR3 DNA: TGCGCCAGCAGCCTCGAGACCGGCGGGGGAAGGTTCTTC; CDR3 protein: CASSLETGGGRFF
V gene: TRBV5-4; clone size: -; D gene: TRBD1; J gene: TRBJ1-2; CDR3 DNA: TGTGCCAGCAGCTCCCGGGGACAGGGGAACTATGGCTACACCTTC; CDR3 protein: CASSSRGQGNYGYTF
V gene: TRBV7-9; clone size: -; D gene: TRBD1; J gene: TRBJ2-3; CDR3 DNA: TGTGCCAGCAGCTCGACAGGGTCTTACACAGATACGCAGTATTTT; CDR3 protein: CASSSTGSYTDTQYF
V gene: TRBV6-6; clone size: -; D gene: -; J gene: TRBJ1-5; CDR3 DNA: TGTGCCAGCAGCTCCGACAGGCCACCCCAGCCCCAGCATTTT; CDR3 protein: CASSSDRPPQPQHF
V gene: TRBV10-3; clone size: -; D gene: TRBD1; J gene: TRBJ1-5; CDR3 DNA: TGTGCCATCTCGGACAGGGTCAATCAGCCCCAGCATTTT; CDR3 protein: CAISDRVNQPQHF
V gene: TRBV27; clone size: -; D gene: -; J gene: TRBJ2-2; CDR3 DNA: TGTGCCACATCACCGGGGGGCTCGACCACCGGGGAGCTGTTTTTT; CDR3 protein: CATSPGGSTTGELFF
V gene: TRBV18; clone size: -; D gene: TRBD2; J gene: TRBJ2-7; CDR3 DNA: TGTGCCAGCTCACCACCGGGACTAGCGTGGGAGCAGTACTTC; CDR3 protein: CASSPPGLAWEQYF
V gene: TRBV6-5; clone size: -; D gene: -; J gene: TRBJ2-7; CDR3 DNA: TGTGCCAGCAGTTACTCGAGGCTCAACTCCTACGAGCAGTACTTC; CDR3 protein: CASSYSRLNSYEQYF
V gene: TRBV5-1; clone size: once; D gene: TRBD1; J gene: TRBJ2-7; CDR3 DNA: TGCGCCAGCAGCTTGGGGGACAGGGATGAGCAGTACTTC; CDR3 protein: CASSLGDRDEQYF
V gene: TRBV5-1; clone size: -; D gene: TRBD1; J gene: TRBJ2-7; CDR3 DNA: TGCGCCAGCAGCCAACAGGGGATCAACTACGAGCAGTACTTC; CDR3 protein: CASSQQGINYEQYF
V gene: TRBV7-9; clone size: once; D gene: TRBD1; J gene: TRBJ1-2; CDR3 DNA: TGTGCCAGCAGAGATACAGGGGACGGCTATGGCTACACCTTC; CDR3 protein: CASRDTGDGYGYTF
V gene: TRBV4-3; clone size: -; D gene: -; J gene: TRBJ1-3; CDR3 DNA: TGCGCCAGCAGCCAGGCCCAGGGATCTGGAAACACCATATATTTT; CDR3 protein: CASSQAQGSGNTIYF
V gene: TRBV7-9; clone size: -; D gene: -; J gene: TRBJ2-7; CDR3 DNA: TGTGCCAGCAGCTTAGGGGAGGCTGCTGTCGAGCAGTACTTC; CDR3 protein: CASSLGEAAVEQYF
V gene: TRBV5-1; clone size: -; D gene: TRBD1; J gene: TRBJ1-2; CDR3 DNA: TGCGCCAGCACGGGGACAGGGGGGTACTATGGCTACACCTTC; CDR3 protein: CASTGTGGYYGYTF
V gene: TRBV7-2; clone size: -; D gene: -; J gene: TRBJ1-5; CDR3 DNA: TGTGCCAGCAGCTTAGTGGGAGGGATTGGTCAGCCCCAGCATTTT; CDR3 protein: CASSLVGGIGQPQHF
V gene: TRBV4-2; clone size: once; D gene: -; J gene: TRBJ1-1; CDR3 DNA: TGTGCCAGCAGCCAACCGGACAGGAACACTGAAGCTTTCTTT; CDR3 protein: CASSQPDRNTEAFF
V gene: TRBV5-1; clone size: -; D gene: TRBD2; J gene: TRBJ2-1; CDR3 DNA: TGCGCCAGCAGCTCCATAGCGGGGGGGAATGAGCAGTTCTTC; CDR3 protein: CASSSIAGGNEQFF
V gene: TRBV28; clone size: -; D gene: TRBD1; J gene: TRBJ2-5; CDR3 DNA: TGTGCCAGCAAGGGACAGTGGGAGACCCAGTACTTC; CDR3 protein: CASKGQWETQYF
V gene: TRBV5-1; clone size: -; D gene: -; J gene: TRBJ1-1; CDR3 DNA: TGCGCCAGCAGCCTAGGAGGTACGGATGAAGCTTTCTTT; CDR3 protein: CASSLGGTDEAFF
V gene: TRBV18; clone size: -; D gene: TRBD2; J gene: TRBJ2-1; CDR3 DNA: TGTGCCAGCTCACCGAGGACTAGCGGGGGGCTCGACAATGAGCAGTTCTTC; CDR3 protein: CASSPRTSGGLDNEQFF
V gene: TRBV5-1; clone size: -; D gene: -; J gene: TRBJ2-2; CDR3 DNA: TGCGCCAGCAGCTTTGGGGACATGAACACCGGGGAGCTGTTTTTT; CDR3 protein: CASSFGDMNTGELFF
V gene: TRBV19; clone size: -; D gene: TRBD2; J gene: TRBJ2-7; CDR3 DNA: TGTGCCAGTACCGGGACTACCTCCTACGAGCAGTACTTC; CDR3 protein: CASTGTTSYEQYF
V gene: TRBV11-2; clone size: -; D gene: TRBD2; J gene: TRBJ2-1; CDR3 DNA: TGTGCCAGCAGCTTAGAAGGACTAGCGGGGTACAATGAGCAGTTCTTC; CDR3 protein: CASSLEGLAGYNEQFF
V gene: TRBV11-3; clone size: -; D gene: -; J gene: TRBJ2-1; CDR3 DNA: TGTGCCAGCAGCCCCCGCCCGGCCTACAATGAGCAGTTCTTC; CDR3 protein: CASSPRPAYNEQFF
V gene: TRBV7-9; clone size: -; D gene: -; J gene: TRBJ2-7; CDR3 DNA: TGTGCCAGCAGCTTAAAAGGGGCGAGCGAGCAGTACTTC; CDR3 protein: CASSLKGASEQYF
V gene: TRBV28; clone size: -; D gene: TRBD1; J gene: TRBJ1-6; CDR3 DNA: TGTGCCAGCAGTTTAGTCTTGTTCGGGGACAGAAATTCACCCCTCCACTTT; CDR3 protein: CASSLVLFGDRNSPLHF
V gene: TRBV7-6; clone size: -; D gene: -; J gene: TRBJ2-3; CDR3 DNA: TGTGCCAGCAGCTTAGTCGGTCCGGGGGGCCCTATCCCAAATACGCAGTATTTT; CDR3 protein: CASSLVGPGGPIPNTQYF
V gene: TRBV7-2; clone size: -; D gene: -; J gene: TRBJ1-5; CDR3 DNA: TGTGCCAGCAGCTTAAGAGGGTTTCAGCCCCAGCATTTT; CDR3 protein: CASSLRGFQPQHF
V gene: TRBV5-6; clone size: -; D gene: -; J gene: TRBJ1-1; CDR3 DNA: TGTGCCAGCAGCGGAGGACAGACGATGAACACTGAAGCTTTCTTT; CDR3 protein: CASSGGQTMNTEAFF
V gene: TRBV4-2; clone size: -; D gene: -; J gene: TRBJ1-2; CDR3 DNA: TGTGCCAGCAGCCACTTACAGGGATCCATGGGTTATGGCTACACCTTC; CDR3 protein: CASSHLQGSMGYGYTF
V gene: TRBV10-3; clone size: -; D gene: -; J gene: TRBJ1-2; CDR3 DNA: TGTGCCACCACACAAGGGGTCGTGCGTTATGGCTACACCTTC; CDR3 protein: CATTQGVVRYGYTF
V gene: TRBV7-9; clone size: -; D gene: TRBD2; J gene: TRBJ2-1; CDR3 DNA: TGTGCCAGCAGCTTAGCACTAGCGGTAACCTACAATGAGCAGTTCTTC; CDR3 protein: CASSLALAVTYNEQFF
V gene: TRBV6-4; clone size: -; D gene: TRBD2; J gene: TRBJ2-1; CDR3 DNA: TGTGCCAGCAGTGATTCTAGCGGGAGAAACGGCTCCTACAATGAGCAGTTCTTC; CDR3 protein: CASSDSSGRNGSYNEQFF
V gene: TRBV6-6; clone size: -; D gene: -; J gene: TRBJ1-6; CDR3 DNA: TGTGCCAGCACCGTCGCGACAGTTAGTTCACCCCTCCACTTT; CDR3 protein: CASTVATVSSPLHF
V gene: TRBV10-2; clone size: -; D gene: -; J gene: TRBJ2-7; CDR3 DNA: TGCGCCAGCAGTGATCAGCGGGACACTAAGTCCTACGAGCAGTACTTC; CDR3 protein: CASSDQRDTKSYEQYF
V gene: TRBV2; clone size: few; D gene: -; J gene: TRBJ1-5; CDR3 DNA: TGTGCCAGCAGCGGTAAGGACAGAAATCAGCCCCAGCATTTT; CDR3 protein: CASSGKDRNQPQHF
V gene: TRBV27; clone size: few; D gene: TRBD1; J gene: TRBJ2-7; CDR3 DNA: TGTGCCAGCAGTACGTCCGGGACAGGGGTCGCACAGTACTTC; CDR3 protein: CASSTSGTGVAQYF
V gene: TRBV25-1; clone size: -; D gene: TRBD1; J gene: TRBJ1-5; CDR3 DNA: TGTGCCAGCAGTGAGATGGGACAGGGCCATCAGCCCCAGCATTTT; CDR3 protein: CASSEMGQGHQPQHF
V gene: TRBV28; clone size: -; D gene: -; J gene: TRBJ1-5; CDR3 DNA: TGTGCCAGCCTAAGGGGGGGGGCCATGGGACAGCCCCAGCATTTT; CDR3 protein: CASLRGGAMGQPQHF
V gene: TRBV5-1; clone size: -; D gene: TRBD1; J gene: TRBJ2-3; CDR3 DNA: TGCGCCAGCACCCCCGGGACAGGAGGAACAGATACGCAGTATTTT; CDR3 protein: CASTPGTGGTDTQYF
V gene: TRBV7-7; clone size: -; D gene: TRBD2; J gene: TRBJ2-5; CDR3 DNA: TGTGCTAGCAGCCTTAGCGGGTACCAAGAGACCCAGTACTTC; CDR3 protein: CASSLSGYQETQYF
V gene: TRBV9; clone size: -; D gene: TRBD1; J gene: TRBJ2-3; CDR3 DNA: TGTGCCAGCAGCGGAGGGACAGGGGTTAGCACAGATACGCAGTATTTT; CDR3 protein: CASSGGTGVSTDTQYF
V gene: TRBV7-7; clone size: -; D gene: -; J gene: TRBJ1-1; CDR3 DNA: TGTGCTAGCAGCCGACAGGAGAACACTGAAGCTTTCTTT; CDR3 protein: CASSRQENTEAFF
V gene: TRBV19; clone size: -; D gene: -; J gene: TRBJ1-2; CDR3 DNA: TGTGCCAGTAGTCCCGTCGGCGCAGGTGCCAACTATGGCTACACCTTC; CDR3 protein: CASSPVGAGANYGYTF
V gene: TRBV2; clone size: -; D gene: -; J gene: TRBJ2-3; CDR3 DNA: TGTGCCAGCAGTGTACAGGGGGGGACAGATACGCAGTATTTT; CDR3 protein: CASSVQGGTDTQYF
V gene: TRBV7-6; clone size: -; D gene: TRBD2; J gene: TRBJ2-3; CDR3 DNA: TGTGCCAGCAGCTTATCTAGCGGGAGTGCCGATACGCAGTATTTT; CDR3 protein: CASSLSSGSADTQYF